Below are 8 T cell receptor beta chains sequenced from a single sample in a study of blood T cell repertoires in COVID-19. The assay was immunoSEQ multiplex PCR, and TCRdb's table has in-frame clones only and misses some. This table has approximately 210,000 clones, about 88% appearing once. Sequenced sample: peripheral blood. These receptors were collected from a woman aged 35 to 49 who had recovered from COVID-19.

This clone appeared once. The chain employs TRBV30 and TRBJ2-5; D is perhaps TRBD1 (5 bases). This CDR3 comprises 11 residues. In germline, CDR1 is GTSNPN, CDR2 SVGIG (reference sequence). Trimming stripped 6 bases from V and 10 bases from J, with 15 bases between. CDR3 protein: CACLGANRQYF. In nucleotides, the CDR3 is TGTGCCTGCCTAGGGGCAAATCGCCAGTACTTC.

The chain couples TRBV4-2 to TRBJ2-7; D unresolved. Germline CDR1 LGHNA, CDR2 YNFKEQ. This CDR3 contains 13 residues. With 1 base removed from V and 3 bases from J, the gap between germline ends came to 7 bases. DNA for the CDR3: TGTGCCAGCAGCCAAGCGAATAGCTACGAGCAGTACTTC. Its translation: CASSQANSYEQYF.

V gene TRBV11-3 combines with J gene TRBJ2-1; 7 bases align to TRBD2. The germline V gene encodes CDR1 SGHNT and CDR2 YENEEA. V shed 3 bases and J 2 bases; nucleotides not matched to a gene: 4. CDR3 length: 15 amino acids. As DNA, the CDR3 is TGTGCCAGCAGCTTTTCGGCGGGAGCCTACAATGAGCAGTTCTTC. Its protein is CASSFSAGAYNEQFF.

J is TRBJ2-3 and V is TRBV9; 8 nucleotides align to TRBD2. Germline values: CDR1 SGDLS, CDR2 YYNGEE. The trim removed 2 bases at V and 2 bases at J, leaving 4 bases unmatched. This CDR3 has 15 residues. CDR3 coding DNA: TGTGCCAGCAGCGTCGCTAGCGGGTTCACAGATACGCAGTATTTT. It specifies CASSVASGFTDTQYF.

This clone came up a few times. The rearrangement links TRBV19 to TRBJ1-1, with 7 bases matching TRBD1. J lost 8 bases, V lost 5 bases, and 8 bases had no gene match. The CDR3 has 13 residues. Germline V lookup: CDR1 LNHDA, CDR2 SQIVND (reference sequence). The DNA for the CDR3 is TGTGCCAGTAGTCTGGGACAGAGAATCGAAGCTTTCTTT. This gives the protein CASSLGQRIEAFF. Full variable domain (rest looked up from reference TRBV19 and TRBJ1-1): DGGITQSPKYLFRKEGQNVTLSCEQNLNHDAMYWYRQDPGQGLRLIYYSQIVNDFQKGDIAEGYSVSREKKESFPLTVTSAQKNPTAFYLCASSLGQRIEAFFGQGTRLTVV.

The V gene is TRBV3-1 (or the pseudogene TRBV3-2), the J gene TRBJ1-1, with D unresolved. V was clipped by 1 base and J by 0 bases, with 9 bases between them. Germline V gene data show CDR1 as LGHDT and CDR2 as YNNKEL (reference sequence). CDR3 length equals 15 residues. The CDR3 here is CASSQVPAMNTEAFF. CDR3 bases: TGTGCCAGCAGCCAAGTCCCAGCGATGAACACTGAAGCTTTCTTT.

The chain couples TRBV5-6 to TRBJ1-1; a possible D gene is TRBD1 (5 bases). The V gene lost 4 bases and the J gene lost 7 bases, with 17 bases spanning the gap. The CDR3 runs 14 residues. Germline CDR1 SGHDT, CDR2 YYEEEE. The CDR3 loop is CASSASSGGYEAFF. Here the CDR3 DNA reads TGTGCCAGCAGCGCCTCGTCGGGGGGATATGAAGCTTTCTTT.

This chain joins TRBV19 and TRBJ2-7, with 11 nucleotides matching TRBD1. Trimming at V came to 4 bases and at J to 3 bases, leaving 8 bases not matched to a gene. The CDR3 has 16 residues. Germline CDR1 reads LNHDA; CDR2 reads SQIVND (reference sequence). This CDR3 reads CASSNSGTGGSYEQYF. The CDR3 nucleotides are TGTGCCAGTAGTAATTCCGGGACAGGGGGTAGCTACGAGCAGTACTTC.